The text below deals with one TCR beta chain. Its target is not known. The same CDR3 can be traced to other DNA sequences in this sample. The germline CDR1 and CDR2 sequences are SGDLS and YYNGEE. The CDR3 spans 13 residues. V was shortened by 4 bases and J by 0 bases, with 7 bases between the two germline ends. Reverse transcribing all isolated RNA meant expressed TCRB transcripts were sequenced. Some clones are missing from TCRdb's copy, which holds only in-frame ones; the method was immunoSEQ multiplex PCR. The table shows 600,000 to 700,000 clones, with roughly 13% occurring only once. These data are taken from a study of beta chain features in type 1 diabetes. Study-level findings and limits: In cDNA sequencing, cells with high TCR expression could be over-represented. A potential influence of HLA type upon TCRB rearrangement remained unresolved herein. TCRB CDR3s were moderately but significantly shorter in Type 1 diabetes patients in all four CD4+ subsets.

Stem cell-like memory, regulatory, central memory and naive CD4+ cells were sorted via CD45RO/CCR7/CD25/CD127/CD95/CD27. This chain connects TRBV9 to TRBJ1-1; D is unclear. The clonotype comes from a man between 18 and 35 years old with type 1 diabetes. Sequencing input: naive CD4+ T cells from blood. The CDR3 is CASSPNLNTEAFF. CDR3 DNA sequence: TGTGCCAGCAGCCCGAATCTGAACACTGAAGCTTTCTTT.